This T cell receptor (beta chain) was identified during a study of cytomegalovirus exposure and HLA in healthy donors. The study, taken as a whole, reports: Available immune exposure information covered CMV serostatus only. Later work associated fewer than 20,000 TCR beta sequences with HLA alleles at 0.05 false discovery rate.

As regards this clone: Its matching antigen is unknown.

PCR used 60 Vbeta primers and 13 Jbeta primers. Sequencing used immunoSEQ multiplex PCR; TCRdb keeps in-frame clones, though not all of them. Of roughly 200,000 clones in the sample, roughly 80% were seen once. The sequencing input was PBMCs. The TCR comes from a man aged 40-49 years in good health and CMV-seronegative.

CDR3 nucleotide sequence: TGCAGCGTTTCCGGGAGCGAGAGTACCTCCTACGAGCAGTACTTC. Translation: CSVSGSESTSYEQYF. The J gene is TRBJ2-7, the V gene TRBV29-1; D may be TRBD2 (6 bases). V lost 5 bases and J 0 bases, leaving 17 bases between the germline ends. Germline values: CDR1 SQVTM, CDR2 ANQGSEA. This CDR3 is 15 amino acids long.